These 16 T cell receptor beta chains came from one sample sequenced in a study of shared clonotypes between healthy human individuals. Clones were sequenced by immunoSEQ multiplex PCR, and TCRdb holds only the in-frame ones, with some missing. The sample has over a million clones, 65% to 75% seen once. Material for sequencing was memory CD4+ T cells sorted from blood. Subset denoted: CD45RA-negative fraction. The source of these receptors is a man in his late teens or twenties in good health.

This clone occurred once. CDR3 coding DNA: TGTGCCAGCAGTCAGGGCCACTACACCTTC. This gives the protein CASSQGHYTF. V gene TRBV6-6 combines with J gene TRBJ1-2; perhaps TRBD1 as D (5 bases). Germline CDR1 is MNHNY and CDR2 is SVGAGI (reference sequence). The ends were cut back, 5 bases at V and 10 bases at J, with 8 bases in the middle. The CDR3 has 10 residues.

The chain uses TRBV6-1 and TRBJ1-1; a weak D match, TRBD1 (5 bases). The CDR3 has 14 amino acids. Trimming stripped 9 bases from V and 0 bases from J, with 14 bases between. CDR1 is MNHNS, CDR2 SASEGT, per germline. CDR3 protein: CASRGGGLNTEAFF. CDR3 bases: TGTGCCAGTAGGGGAGGAGGCTTGAACACTGAAGCTTTCTTT.

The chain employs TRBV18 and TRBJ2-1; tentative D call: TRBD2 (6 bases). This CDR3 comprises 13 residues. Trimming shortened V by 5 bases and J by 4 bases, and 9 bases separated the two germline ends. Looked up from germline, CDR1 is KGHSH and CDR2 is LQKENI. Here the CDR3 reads CASSAGLYNEQFF. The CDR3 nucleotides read TGTGCCAGCTCAGCGGGACTTTACAATGAGCAGTTCTTC. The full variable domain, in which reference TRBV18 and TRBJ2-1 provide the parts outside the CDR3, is NAGVMQNPRHLVRRRGQEARLRCSPMKGHSHVYWYRQLPEEGLKFMVYLQKENIIDESGMPKERFSAEFPKEGPSILRIQQVVRGDSAAYFCASSAGLYNEQFFGPGTRLTVL.

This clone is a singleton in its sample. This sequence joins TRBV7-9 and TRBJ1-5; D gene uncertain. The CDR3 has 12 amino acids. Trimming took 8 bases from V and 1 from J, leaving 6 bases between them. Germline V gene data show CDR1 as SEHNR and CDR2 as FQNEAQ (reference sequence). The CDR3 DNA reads TGTGCCAGCTGCGCGAGCAATCAGCCCCAGCATTTT. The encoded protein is CASCASNQPQHF.

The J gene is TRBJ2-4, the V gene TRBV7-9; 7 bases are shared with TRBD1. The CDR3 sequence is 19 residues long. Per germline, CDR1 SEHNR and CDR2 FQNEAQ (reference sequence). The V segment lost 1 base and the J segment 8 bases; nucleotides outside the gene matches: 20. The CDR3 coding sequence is TGTGCCAGCAGCTTAGTTCGTTTGACAGGGCGATGGAATTCGGACATTCAGTACTTC. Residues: CASSLVRLTGRWNSDIQYF.

The chain's CDR3 is CASSSMGGAADTQYF. CDR3 sequence (DNA): TGCGCCAGCAGCTCGATGGGCGGGGCGGCAGATACGCAGTATTTT. The chain couples TRBV5-1 to TRBJ2-3; a weak D match, TRBD2 (6 bases). Germline lookup yields CDR1 SGHRS and CDR2 YFSETQ. The CDR3 runs 15 residues. Trimming took 3 bases from V and 4 from J, leaving 15 bases between them.

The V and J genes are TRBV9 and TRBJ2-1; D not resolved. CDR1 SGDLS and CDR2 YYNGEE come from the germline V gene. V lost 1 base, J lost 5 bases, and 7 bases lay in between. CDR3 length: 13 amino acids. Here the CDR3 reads CASSVNPHNEQFF. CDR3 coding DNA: TGTGCCAGCAGCGTAAACCCGCACAATGAGCAGTTCTTC.

The CDR3 DNA reads TGTGCCAGCAGCCAAGGGCCGGCAGGGACTAGCGGGGTCACAGATACGCAGTATTTT. It is translated as CASSQGPAGTSGVTDTQYF. The V gene is TRBV4-2, the J gene TRBJ2-3, with TRBD2 matching over 13 bases. This CDR3 has 19 amino acids. Germline V gene sequence: CDR1 LGHNA, CDR2 YNFKEQ. V shed 1 base, J shed 2 bases, and the junction held 9 bases outside the gene matches.

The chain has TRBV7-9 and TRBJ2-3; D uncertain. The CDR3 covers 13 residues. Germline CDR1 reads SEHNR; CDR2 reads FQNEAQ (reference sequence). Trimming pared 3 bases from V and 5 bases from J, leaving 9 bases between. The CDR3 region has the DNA TGTGCCAGCAGCTTGTCACCGGGAGATACGCAGTATTTT. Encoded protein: CASSLSPGDTQYF.

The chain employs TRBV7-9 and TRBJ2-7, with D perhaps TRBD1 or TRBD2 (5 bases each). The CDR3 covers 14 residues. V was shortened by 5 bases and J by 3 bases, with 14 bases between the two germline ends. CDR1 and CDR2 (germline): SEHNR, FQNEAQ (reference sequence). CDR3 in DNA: TGTGCCAGCAGCAACCCCGGGACCAACTACGAGCAGTACTTC. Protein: CASSNPGTNYEQYF.

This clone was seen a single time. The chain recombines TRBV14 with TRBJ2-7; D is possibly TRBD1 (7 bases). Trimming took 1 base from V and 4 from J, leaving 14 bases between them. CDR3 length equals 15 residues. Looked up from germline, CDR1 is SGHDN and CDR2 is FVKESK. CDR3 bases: TGTGCCAGCAGCCAAGTGTCAGGGGGGAGGTACGAGCAGTACTTC. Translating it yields CASSQVSGGRYEQYF.

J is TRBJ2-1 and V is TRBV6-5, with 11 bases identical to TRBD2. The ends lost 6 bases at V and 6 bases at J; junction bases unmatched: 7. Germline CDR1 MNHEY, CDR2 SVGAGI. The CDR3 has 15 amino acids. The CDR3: CASRAGTSGLNEQFF. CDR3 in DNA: TGTGCCAGCAGGGCCGGGACTAGCGGTCTCAATGAGCAGTTCTTC.

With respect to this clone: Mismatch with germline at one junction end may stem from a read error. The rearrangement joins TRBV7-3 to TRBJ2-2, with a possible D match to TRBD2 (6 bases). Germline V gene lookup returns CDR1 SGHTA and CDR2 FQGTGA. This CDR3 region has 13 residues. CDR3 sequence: CASSLTSPGELFF. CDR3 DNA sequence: TGTGCCAGCAGCCTAACTAGCCCCGGGGAGCTGTTTTTT.

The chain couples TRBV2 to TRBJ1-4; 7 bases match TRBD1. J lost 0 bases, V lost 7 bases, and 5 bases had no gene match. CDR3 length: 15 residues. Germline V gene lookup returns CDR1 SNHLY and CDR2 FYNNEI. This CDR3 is CASMGQTATNEKLFF. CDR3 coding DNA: TGTGCCAGCATGGGACAGACTGCAACTAATGAAAAACTGTTTTTT. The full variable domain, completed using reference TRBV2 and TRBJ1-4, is EPEVTQTPSHQVTQMGQEVILRCVPISNHLYFYWYRQILGQKVEFLVSFYNNEISEKSEIFDDQFSVERPDGSNFTLKIRSTKLEDSAMYFCASMGQTATNEKLFFGSGTQLSVL.

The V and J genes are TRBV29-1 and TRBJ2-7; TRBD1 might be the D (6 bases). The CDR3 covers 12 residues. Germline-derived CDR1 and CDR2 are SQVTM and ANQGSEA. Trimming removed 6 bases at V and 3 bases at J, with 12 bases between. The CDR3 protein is CSVVQGNYEQYF. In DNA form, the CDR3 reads TGCAGCGTCGTACAGGGTAACTACGAGCAGTACTTC.

The CDR3 nucleotides read TGTGCCATCAGTGAGGGGGGGGGAATCACCTATAATTCACCCCTCCACTTT. Amino acid sequence: CAISEGGGITYNSPLHF. V gene TRBV10-3 combines with J gene TRBJ1-6, with D possibly matching TRBD1 (5 bases). Germline CDR1 ENHRY, CDR2 SYGVKD. The germline V and J ends were trimmed by 2 bases and 2 bases, with 13 bases remaining between them. The CDR3 runs to 17 residues.